The source of this T cell receptor (beta chain) is a study of cytomegalovirus exposure and HLA in healthy donors. It was healthy bone marrow donors who served as donors. PCR amplification relied on 60 Vbeta primers (plus 13 Jbeta primers). Some clones are missing from TCRdb's copy, which holds only in-frame ones; the method was immunoSEQ multiplex PCR. This table holds roughly 100,000 clones, over 12% found once. Germline loops: CDR1 ENHRY, CDR2 SYGVKD. The V and J ends lost 4 bases and 11 bases, in that order; junction bases with no gene match: 4. The CDR3 contains 11 residues. This clone appeared a few times.

The chain combines TRBV10-3 with TRBJ1-1; TRBD1 agrees at 7 bases. Sequencing used PBMCs. This TCR derives from a female donor in good health and CMV-seronegative. The CDR3 nucleotides read TGTGCCATCAGTGGAGACAGGGTTGCTTTCTTT. Translating it yields CAISGDRVAFF.